The clone carrying this T cell receptor beta chain was observed many times. The target antigen is unknown. Clinical symptoms, serum thyroxine, TRAb, thyroid ultrasound and orbital computed tomography informed diagnoses. The data derive from a study of T cells in Graves' hyperthyroidism and ophthalmopathy. Across the whole study: Peripheral blood was secured at the point of initial diagnosis, before any treatment. Study outcomes and limitations: Most clonotypes expanded in thyroid above 0.001 were likewise present in blood.

Researchers took RNA transcripts and amplified the TCR beta CDR3 regions from them. TCR CDR3 underwent first-round RT-PCR with the HTBI primer set. TCRdb re-derived calls from the multiplex PCR reads in MiXCR, one entry per CDR3 protein. In the table there are a few hundred thousand distinct CDR3 sequences, over 15% of which are singletons. The germline CDR1 and CDR2 sequences are SGHVS and FQNEAQ. Trimming took off 2 bases at V and 4 bases at J, with 4 bases between the two ends. CDR3 length: 12 amino acids. The origin of this receptor is a woman between 55 and 75 years old with Graves' ophthalmopathy. The sequenced sample consisted of blood. This sequence joins TRBV7-8 and TRBJ2-3; D unclear. This CDR3 reads CASSLLADTQYF. CDR3 bases: TGTGCCAGCAGCTTACTGGCAGATACGCAGTATTTT.